This T cell receptor (beta chain) was documented in a study of blood T cell repertoires in COVID-19. Study details: Acute and convalescent COVID-19 samples came from the United States, Italy and Spain.

Authors' analysis steps: Amplification of reference gene primers was used by the study to estimate nucleated cell counts. Measured with immunoSEQ multiplex PCR; TCRdb has only the in-frame clones, and not every one. D and trimming come from the DNA, and the V and J calls and clone size come from that table. The sample consists of approximately 500,000 clones, 70% to 90% of them appearing once. Seattle patients were enrolled during active infection and followed longitudinally. The receptor comes from a woman in her 50s with COVID-19, enrolled during active disease. Sequences were obtained from peripheral blood.

The CDR3 DNA sequence: TGTGCCAGCAGTCCCGGGGGGGGCCCCTACGAGCAGTACTTC. Protein: CASSPGGGPYEQYF. V and J are TRBV6-5 and TRBJ2-7; 8 bases are a match to TRBD2. The CDR3 contains 14 residues. Germline values: CDR1 MNHEY, CDR2 SVGAGI. Losses at the gene ends were 5 bases for V and 2 bases for J; bases not matched to a gene: 5.